The entry below gives a single T cell receptor (beta chain) sequence along with its context. Its target is not known. In the same sample, other DNA sequences code for this CDR3. Clones were sequenced by immunoSEQ multiplex PCR, and TCRdb holds only the in-frame ones, with some missing. The data contain about 130,000 clones, about 93% of them singletons. This record belongs to a study of graft-versus-host responses after intestinal transplantation. This CDR3 spans 14 amino acids. Between the trimmed V and J ends, which lost 3 bases and 2 bases, there was a span of 10 bases. Germline assignment: CDR1 SGHRS and CDR2 YFSETQ.

The rearrangement joins TRBV5-1 to TRBJ2-3, with D maybe TRBD2 (6 bases). The receptor was isolated from a human donor who received an intestinal transplant. The sample was unstimulated CD4+ T cells sorted from spleen or lymph node cells, taken before intestinal transplant. For the CDR3, the DNA is TGCGCCAGCAGCTGGAGGGATGCCACAGATACGCAGTATTTT. Translated, it gives CASSWRDATDTQYF.